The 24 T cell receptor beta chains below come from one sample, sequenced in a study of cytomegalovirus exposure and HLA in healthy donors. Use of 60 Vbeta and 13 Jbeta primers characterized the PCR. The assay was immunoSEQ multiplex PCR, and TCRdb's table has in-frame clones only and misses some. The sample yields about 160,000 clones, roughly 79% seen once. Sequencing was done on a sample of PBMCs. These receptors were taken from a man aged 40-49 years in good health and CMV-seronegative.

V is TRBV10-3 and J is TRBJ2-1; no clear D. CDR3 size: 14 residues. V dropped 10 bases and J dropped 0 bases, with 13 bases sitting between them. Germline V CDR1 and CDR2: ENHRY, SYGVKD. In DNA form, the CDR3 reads TGTGCCACCTCGACCCGGAGCTCCTACAATGAGCAGTTCTTC. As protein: CATSTRSSYNEQFF.

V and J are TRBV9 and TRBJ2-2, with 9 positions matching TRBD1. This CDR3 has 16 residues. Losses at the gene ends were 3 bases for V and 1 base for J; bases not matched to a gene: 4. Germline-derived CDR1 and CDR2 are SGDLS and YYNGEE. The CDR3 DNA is TGTGCCAGCAGCGGTACAGGGGGCCGGAACACCGGGGAGCTGTTTTTT. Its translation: CASSGTGGRNTGELFF.

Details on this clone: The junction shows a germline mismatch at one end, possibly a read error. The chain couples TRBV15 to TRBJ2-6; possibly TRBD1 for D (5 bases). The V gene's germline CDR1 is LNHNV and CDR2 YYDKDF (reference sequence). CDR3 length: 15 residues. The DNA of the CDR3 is TGTGCCACCAGCAGAGAGCCCTCTGGGGCCAACGGCCTGACTTTC. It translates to CATSREPSGANGLTF.

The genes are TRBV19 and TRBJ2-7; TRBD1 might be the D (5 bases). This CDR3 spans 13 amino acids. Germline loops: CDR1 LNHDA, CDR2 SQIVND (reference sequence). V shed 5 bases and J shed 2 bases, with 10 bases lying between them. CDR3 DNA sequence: TGTGCCAGTAGTGGCAGGGTGGCCTACGAGCAGTACTTC. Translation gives CASSGRVAYEQYF.

The CDR3 is CASSYHTPAPNEKLFF. The CDR3 DNA follows: TGTGCCAGCAGTTACCATACTCCTGCCCCTAATGAAAAACTGTTTTTT. The chain is built from TRBV6-5 and TRBJ1-4; D ambiguous. V lost 2 bases, J lost 3 bases, and 13 bases lay in between. The CDR3 length is 16 residues. Germline V gene lookup returns CDR1 MNHEY and CDR2 SVGAGI.

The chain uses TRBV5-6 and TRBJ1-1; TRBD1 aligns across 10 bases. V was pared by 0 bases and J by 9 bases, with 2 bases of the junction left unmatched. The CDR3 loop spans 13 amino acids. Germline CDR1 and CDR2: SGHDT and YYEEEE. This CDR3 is CASSLEGQGKAFF. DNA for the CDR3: TGTGCCAGCAGCTTGGAGGGACAGGGGAAAGCTTTCTTT.

CDR3 bases: TGTGCCAGCTACAGTCCCATCGTCTATGGCTACACCTTC. This translates into CASYSPIVYGYTF. This sequence joins TRBV9 and TRBJ1-2; D not resolved. The germline V gene has CDR1 SGDLS and CDR2 YYNGEE. CDR3 length equals 13 residues. V was trimmed by 7 bases and J by 4 bases, leaving 14 bases between them.

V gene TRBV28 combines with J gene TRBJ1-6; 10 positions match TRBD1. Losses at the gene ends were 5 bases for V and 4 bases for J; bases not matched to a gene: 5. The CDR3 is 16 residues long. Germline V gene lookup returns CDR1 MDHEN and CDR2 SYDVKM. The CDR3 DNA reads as TGTGCCAGCAGTCTCCGGGACAGGGGTTATAATTCACCCCTCCACTTT. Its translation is CASSLRDRGYNSPLHF.

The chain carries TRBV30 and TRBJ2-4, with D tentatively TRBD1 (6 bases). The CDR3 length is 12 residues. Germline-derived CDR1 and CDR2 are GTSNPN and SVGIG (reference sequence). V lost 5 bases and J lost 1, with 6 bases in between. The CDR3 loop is CAWGQAKNIQYF. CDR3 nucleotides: TGTGCCTGGGGACAGGCCAAAAACATTCAGTACTTC.

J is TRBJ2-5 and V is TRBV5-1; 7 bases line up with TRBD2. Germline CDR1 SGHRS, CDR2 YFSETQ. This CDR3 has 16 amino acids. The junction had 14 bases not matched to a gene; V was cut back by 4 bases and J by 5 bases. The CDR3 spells CASSSLWGGSRETQYF. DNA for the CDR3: TGCGCCAGCAGCAGTCTCTGGGGCGGGAGTCGGGAGACCCAGTACTTC.

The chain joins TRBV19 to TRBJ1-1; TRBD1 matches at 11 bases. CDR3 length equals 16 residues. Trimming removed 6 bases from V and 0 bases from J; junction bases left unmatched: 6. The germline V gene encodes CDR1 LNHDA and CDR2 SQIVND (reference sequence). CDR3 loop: CASRDGTGGLNTEAFF. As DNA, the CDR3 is TGTGCCAGTAGAGACGGGACAGGGGGTTTGAACACTGAAGCTTTCTTT.

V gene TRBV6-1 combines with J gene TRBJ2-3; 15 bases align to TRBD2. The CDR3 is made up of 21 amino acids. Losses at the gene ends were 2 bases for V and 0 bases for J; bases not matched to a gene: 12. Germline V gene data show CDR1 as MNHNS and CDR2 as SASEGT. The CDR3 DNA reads TGTGCCAGCAGTGAATCTCGAGGACTAGCGGGAGGGAGCCCGAGCACAGATACGCAGTATTTT. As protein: CASSESRGLAGGSPSTDTQYF.

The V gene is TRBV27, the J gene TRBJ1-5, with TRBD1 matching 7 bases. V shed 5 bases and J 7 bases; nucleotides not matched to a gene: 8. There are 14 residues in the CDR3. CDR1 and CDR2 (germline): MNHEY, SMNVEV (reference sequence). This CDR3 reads CASSLTGFLQPQHF. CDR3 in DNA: TGTGCCAGCAGTCTGACAGGGTTTTTACAGCCCCAGCATTTT.

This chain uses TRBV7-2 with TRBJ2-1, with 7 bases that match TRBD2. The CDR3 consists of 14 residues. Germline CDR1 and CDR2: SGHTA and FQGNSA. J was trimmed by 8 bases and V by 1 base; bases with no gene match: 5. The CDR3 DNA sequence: TGTGCCAGCAGCTTAGTAGTCACTAGCGATGAGCAGTTCTTC. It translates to CASSLVVTSDEQFF.

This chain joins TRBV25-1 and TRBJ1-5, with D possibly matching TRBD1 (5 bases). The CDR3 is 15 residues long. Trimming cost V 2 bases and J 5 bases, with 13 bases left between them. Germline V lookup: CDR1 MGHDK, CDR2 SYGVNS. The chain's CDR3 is CASSERYQGDQPQHF. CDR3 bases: TGTGCCAGCAGTGAAAGGTACCAAGGGGATCAGCCCCAGCATTTT.

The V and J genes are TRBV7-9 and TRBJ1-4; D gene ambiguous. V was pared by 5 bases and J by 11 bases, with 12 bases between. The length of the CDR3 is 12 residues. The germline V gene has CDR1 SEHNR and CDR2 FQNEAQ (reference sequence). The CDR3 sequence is CASSPAGGKLFF. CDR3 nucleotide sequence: TGTGCCAGCAGCCCTGCGGGTGGCAAACTGTTTTTT.

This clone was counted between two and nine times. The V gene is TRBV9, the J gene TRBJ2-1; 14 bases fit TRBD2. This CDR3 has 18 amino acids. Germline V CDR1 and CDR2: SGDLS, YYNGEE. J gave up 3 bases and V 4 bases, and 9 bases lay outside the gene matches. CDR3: CASSLGLAGVGGYNEQFF. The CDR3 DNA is TGTGCCAGCAGCCTGGGACTAGCGGGAGTGGGGGGCTACAATGAGCAGTTCTTC.

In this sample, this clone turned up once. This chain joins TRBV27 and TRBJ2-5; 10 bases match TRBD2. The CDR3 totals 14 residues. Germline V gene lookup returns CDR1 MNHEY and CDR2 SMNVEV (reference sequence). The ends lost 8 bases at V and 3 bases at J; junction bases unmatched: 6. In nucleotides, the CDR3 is TGTGCCAGCTGTGAAAGCGGGAGGGAAGAGACCCAGTACTTC. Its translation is CASCESGREETQYF.

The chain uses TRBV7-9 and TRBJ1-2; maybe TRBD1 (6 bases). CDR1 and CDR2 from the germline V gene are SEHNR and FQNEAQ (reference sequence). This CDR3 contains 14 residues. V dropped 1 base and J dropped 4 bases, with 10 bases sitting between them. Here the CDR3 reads CASSLGMDSYGYTF. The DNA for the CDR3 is TGTGCCAGCAGCTTAGGAATGGACAGCTATGGCTACACCTTC. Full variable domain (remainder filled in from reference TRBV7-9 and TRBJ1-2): DTGVSQNPRHKITKRGQNVTFRCDPISEHNRLYWYRQTLGQGPEFLTYFQNEAQLEKSRLLSDRFSAERPKGSFSTLEIQRTEQGDSAMYLCASSLGMDSYGYTFGSGTRLTVV.

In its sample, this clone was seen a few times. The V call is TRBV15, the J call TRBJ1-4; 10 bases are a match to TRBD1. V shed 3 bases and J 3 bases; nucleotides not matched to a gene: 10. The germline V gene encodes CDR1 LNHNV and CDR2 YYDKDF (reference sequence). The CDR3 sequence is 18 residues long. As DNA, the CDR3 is TGTGCCACCAGCAGGACTCGCGGGACAGGGGACCCTAATGAAAAACTGTTTTTT. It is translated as CATSRTRGTGDPNEKLFF.

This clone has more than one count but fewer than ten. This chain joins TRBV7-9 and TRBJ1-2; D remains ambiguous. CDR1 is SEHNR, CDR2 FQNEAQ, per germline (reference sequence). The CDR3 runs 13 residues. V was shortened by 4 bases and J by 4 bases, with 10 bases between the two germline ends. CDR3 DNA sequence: TGTGCCAGCAGCTATTCAGAGGGCTATGGCTACACCTTC. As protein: CASSYSEGYGYTF. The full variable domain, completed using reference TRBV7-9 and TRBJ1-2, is DTGVSQNPRHKITKRGQNVTFRCDPISEHNRLYWYRQTLGQGPEFLTYFQNEAQLEKSRLLSDRFSAERPKGSFSTLEIQRTEQGDSAMYLCASSYSEGYGYTFGSGTRLTVV.

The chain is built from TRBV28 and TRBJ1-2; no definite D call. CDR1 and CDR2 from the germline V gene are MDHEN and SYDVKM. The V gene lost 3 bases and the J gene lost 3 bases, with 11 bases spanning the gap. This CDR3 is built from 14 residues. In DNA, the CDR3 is TGTGCCAGCAGTTTTGAGGGAACCTACTATGGCTACACCTTC. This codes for CASSFEGTYYGYTF.

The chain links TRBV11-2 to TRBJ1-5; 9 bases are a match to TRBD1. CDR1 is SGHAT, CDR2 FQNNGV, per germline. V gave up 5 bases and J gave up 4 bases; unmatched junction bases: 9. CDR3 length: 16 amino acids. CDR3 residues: CASSPGTGMGNQPQHF. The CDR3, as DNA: TGTGCCAGCAGCCCCGGGACAGGGATGGGGAATCAGCCCCAGCATTTT.

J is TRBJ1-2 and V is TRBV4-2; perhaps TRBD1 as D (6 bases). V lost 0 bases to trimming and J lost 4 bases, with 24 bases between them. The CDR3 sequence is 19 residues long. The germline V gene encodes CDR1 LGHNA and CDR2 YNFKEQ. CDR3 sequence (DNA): TGTGCCAGCAGCCAAGATCCCCAAGTTGGGAGGGGGGGCCCCTATGGCTACACCTTC. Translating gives CASSQDPQVGRGGPYGYTF.